This T cell receptor beta chain comes out of a study of blood T cell repertoires in COVID-19. Study at large: Samples representing acute and convalescent COVID-19 were sourced from the United States, Italy and Spain. Sources were T cells, B-cell-depleted T cells, or PBMCs; the material itself was cDNA or gDNA.

The CDR3 contains 14 residues. V lost 3 bases and J lost 0, with 9 bases in between. Germline CDR1 and CDR2: DFQATT and SNEGSKA (reference sequence). Per the study methods: Amplified reference gene primers provided the basis for estimating nucleated cell counts. The method was immunoSEQ multiplex PCR; TCRdb's version includes in-frame clones alone and lacks a portion of them. That table is the source of V, J and clone size, and D and trimming were worked out from the DNA. This table has about 280,000 clones, 86% appearing once. Input material: peripheral blood. This chain connects TRBV20-1 to TRBJ2-1; D gene unclear. This receptor was identified in a woman in her twenties or thirties with active or convalescent COVID-19. As DNA, the CDR3 is TGCAGTGCTAGTTTGAGTACCTCCTACAATGAGCAGTTCTTC. Translated, it gives CSASLSTSYNEQFF.